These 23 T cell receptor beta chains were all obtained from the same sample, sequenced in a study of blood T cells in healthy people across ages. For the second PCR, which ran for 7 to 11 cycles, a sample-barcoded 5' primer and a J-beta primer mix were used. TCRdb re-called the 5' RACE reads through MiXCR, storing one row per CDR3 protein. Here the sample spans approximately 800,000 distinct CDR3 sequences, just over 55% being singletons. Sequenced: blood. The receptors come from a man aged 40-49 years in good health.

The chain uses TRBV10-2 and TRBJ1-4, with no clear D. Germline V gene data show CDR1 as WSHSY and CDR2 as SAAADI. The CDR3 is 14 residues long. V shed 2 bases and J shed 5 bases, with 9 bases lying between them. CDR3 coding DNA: TGCGCCAGCAGTGAGATGGGAGGAAATGAAAAACTGTTTTTT. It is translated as CASSEMGGNEKLFF.

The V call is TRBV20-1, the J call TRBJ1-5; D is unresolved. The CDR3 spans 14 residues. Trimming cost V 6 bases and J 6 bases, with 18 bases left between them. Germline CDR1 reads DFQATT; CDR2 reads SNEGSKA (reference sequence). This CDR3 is CSALLQLGSQPQHF. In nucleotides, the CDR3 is TGCAGTGCCTTGCTTCAGCTCGGGTCTCAGCCCCAGCATTTT.

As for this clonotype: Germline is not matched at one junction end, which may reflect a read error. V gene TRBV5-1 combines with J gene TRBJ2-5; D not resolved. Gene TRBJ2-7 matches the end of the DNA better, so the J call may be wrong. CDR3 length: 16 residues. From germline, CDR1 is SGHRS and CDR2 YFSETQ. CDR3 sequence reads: CACSLVWPQEFYEQYF. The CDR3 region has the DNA TGCGCCTGCAGCTTGGTTTGGCCTCAGGAATTCTACGAGCAGTACTTC.

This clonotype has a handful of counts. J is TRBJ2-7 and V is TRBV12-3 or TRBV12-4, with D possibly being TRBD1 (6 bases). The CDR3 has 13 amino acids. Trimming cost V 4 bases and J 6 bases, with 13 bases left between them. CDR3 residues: CASSSGTPSEQYF. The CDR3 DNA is TGTGCCAGCAGTTCGGGGACACCCTCCGAGCAGTACTTC.

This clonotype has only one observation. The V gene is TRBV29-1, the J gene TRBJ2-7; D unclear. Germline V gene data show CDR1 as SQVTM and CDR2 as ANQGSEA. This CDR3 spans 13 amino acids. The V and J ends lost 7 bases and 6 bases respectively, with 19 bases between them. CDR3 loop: CSARSPGEFEQYF. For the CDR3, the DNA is TGCAGCGCCCGAAGTCCCGGAGAATTCGAGCAGTACTTC.

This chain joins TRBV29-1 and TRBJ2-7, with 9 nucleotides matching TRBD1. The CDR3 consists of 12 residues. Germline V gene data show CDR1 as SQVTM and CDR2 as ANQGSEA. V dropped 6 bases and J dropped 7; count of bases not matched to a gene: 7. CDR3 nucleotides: TGCAGCGTGGCCTCCGGGACAGGGGAGCAGTACTTC. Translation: CSVASGTGEQYF.

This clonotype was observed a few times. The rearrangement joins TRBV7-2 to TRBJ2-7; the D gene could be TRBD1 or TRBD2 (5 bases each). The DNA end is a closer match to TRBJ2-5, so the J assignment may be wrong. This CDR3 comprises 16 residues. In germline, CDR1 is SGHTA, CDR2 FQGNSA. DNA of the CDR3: TGTGCCAGCAGCTACTTACCGGGACCCACGTTTGGGACCCAGTACTTC. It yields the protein CASSYLPGPTFGTQYF.

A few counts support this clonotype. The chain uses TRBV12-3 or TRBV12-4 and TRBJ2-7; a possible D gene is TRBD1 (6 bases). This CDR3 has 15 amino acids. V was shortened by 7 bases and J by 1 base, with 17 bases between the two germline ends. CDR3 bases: TGTGCCAGCACGGTGACAGGCACTTGGTCCTACGAGCAGTACTTC. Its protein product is CASTVTGTWSYEQYF.

The DNA of the CDR3 is TGTGCCAGCAGCTCAGATGCAGAAGGGGAAGCTTTCTTT. Translating gives CASSSDAEGEAFF. The chain is built from TRBV7-9 and TRBJ1-1, with unresolved D. The CDR3 length is 13 residues. V was trimmed by 4 bases and J by 8 bases, leaving 14 bases between them. Germline assignment: CDR1 SEHNR and CDR2 FQNEAQ (reference sequence).

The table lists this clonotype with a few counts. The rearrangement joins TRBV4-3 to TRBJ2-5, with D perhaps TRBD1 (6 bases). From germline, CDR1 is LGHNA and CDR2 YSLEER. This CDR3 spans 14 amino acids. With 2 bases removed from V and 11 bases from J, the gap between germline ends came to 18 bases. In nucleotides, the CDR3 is TGCGCCAGCAGCCAACTAACAGGGTCCCCCCAGCAGTACTTC. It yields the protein CASSQLTGSPQQYF.

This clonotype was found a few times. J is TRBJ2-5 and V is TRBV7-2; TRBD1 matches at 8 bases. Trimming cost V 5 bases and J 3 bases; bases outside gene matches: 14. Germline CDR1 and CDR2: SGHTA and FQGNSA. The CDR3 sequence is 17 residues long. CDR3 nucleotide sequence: TGTGCCAGCAGCCAATCGCGGGGACAGGATCTTAAAGAGACCCAGTACTTC. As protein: CASSQSRGQDLKETQYF.

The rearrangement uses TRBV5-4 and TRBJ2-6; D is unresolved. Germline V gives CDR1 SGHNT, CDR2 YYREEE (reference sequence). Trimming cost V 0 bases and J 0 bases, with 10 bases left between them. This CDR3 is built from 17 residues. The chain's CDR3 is CASSLEPYRSGANVLTF. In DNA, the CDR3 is TGTGCCAGCAGCTTGGAGCCCTACCGCTCTGGGGCCAACGTCCTGACTTTC.

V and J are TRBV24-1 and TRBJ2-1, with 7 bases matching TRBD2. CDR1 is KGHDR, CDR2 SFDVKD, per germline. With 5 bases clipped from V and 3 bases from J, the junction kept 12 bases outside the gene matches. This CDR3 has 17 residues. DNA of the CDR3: TGTGCCACCAGTGCGAGATGGCTAGCGGATAACTACAATGAGCAGTTCTTC. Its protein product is CATSARWLADNYNEQFF.

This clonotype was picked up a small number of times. CDR3 sequence reads: CASSLAQGAFNEQFF. The CDR3 nucleotides read TGTGCCAGCAGCTTAGCCCAGGGGGCTTTTAATGAGCAGTTCTTC. J is TRBJ2-1 and V is TRBV7-2; 8 bases match TRBD1. CDR3 length: 15 amino acids. Germline V gene sequence: CDR1 SGHTA, CDR2 FQGNSA. After removal of 0 bases from V and 7 bases from J, the junction contained 5 bases not matched to a gene.

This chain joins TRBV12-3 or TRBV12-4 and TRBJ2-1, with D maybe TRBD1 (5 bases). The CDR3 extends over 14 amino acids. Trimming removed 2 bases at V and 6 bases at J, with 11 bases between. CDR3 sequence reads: CASSLSGSGNEQFF. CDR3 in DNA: TGTGCCAGCAGTTTATCAGGGTCGGGCAATGAGCAGTTCTTC.

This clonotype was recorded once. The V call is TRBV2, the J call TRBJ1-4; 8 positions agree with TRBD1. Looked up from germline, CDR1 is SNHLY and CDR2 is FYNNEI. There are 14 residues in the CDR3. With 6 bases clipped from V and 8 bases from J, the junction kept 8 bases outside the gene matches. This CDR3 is CASRSQGVGEKLFF. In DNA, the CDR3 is TGTGCCAGCAGATCACAGGGGGTTGGCGAAAAACTGTTTTTT.

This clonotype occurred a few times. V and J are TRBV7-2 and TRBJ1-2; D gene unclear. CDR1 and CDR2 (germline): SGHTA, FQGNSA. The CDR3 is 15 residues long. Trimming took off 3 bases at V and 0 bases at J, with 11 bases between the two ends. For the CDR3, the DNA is TGTGCCAGCAGCTTCTTTTCTCGATCTAACTATGGCTACACCTTC. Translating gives CASSFFSRSNYGYTF.

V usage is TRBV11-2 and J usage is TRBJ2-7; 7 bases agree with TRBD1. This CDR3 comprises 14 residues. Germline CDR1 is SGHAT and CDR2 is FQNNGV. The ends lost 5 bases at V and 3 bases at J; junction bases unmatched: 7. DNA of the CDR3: TGTGCCAGCAGCCCGACAGGGATTGGCTACGAGCAGTACTTC. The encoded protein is CASSPTGIGYEQYF. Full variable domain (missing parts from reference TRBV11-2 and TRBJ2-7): EAGVAQSPRYKIIEKRQSVAFWCNPISGHATLYWYQQILGQGPKLLIQFQNNGVVDDSQLPKDRFSAERLKGVDSTLKIQPAKLEDSAVYLCASSPTGIGYEQYFGPGTRLTVT.

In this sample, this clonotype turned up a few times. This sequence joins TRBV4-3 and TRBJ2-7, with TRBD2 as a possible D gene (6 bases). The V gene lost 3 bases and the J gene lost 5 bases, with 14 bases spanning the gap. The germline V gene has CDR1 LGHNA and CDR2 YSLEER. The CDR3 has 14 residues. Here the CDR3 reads CASSQEGITDEQYF. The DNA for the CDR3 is TGCGCCAGCAGCCAGGAGGGGATTACGGACGAGCAGTACTTC.

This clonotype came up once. CDR3 in amino acids: CASSYTLSITDTQYF. CDR3 coding DNA: TGTGCCAGCAGCTATACATTAAGCATCACAGATACGCAGTATTTT. The chain recombines TRBV11-2 with TRBJ2-3; D is ambiguous. V was trimmed by 4 bases and J by 2 bases, leaving 13 bases between them. The germline V gene encodes CDR1 SGHAT and CDR2 FQNNGV. CDR3 size: 15 residues.

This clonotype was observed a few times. The CDR3 DNA sequence: TGTGCCAGTAGTATCCACGTCCGGAATGACTATGGCTACACCTTC. Protein: CASSIHVRNDYGYTF. The chain links TRBV19 to TRBJ1-2; no reliable D call. V was clipped by 3 bases and J by 3 bases, with 14 bases between them. Germline V gene lookup returns CDR1 LNHDA and CDR2 SQIVND (reference sequence). This CDR3 has 15 residues.

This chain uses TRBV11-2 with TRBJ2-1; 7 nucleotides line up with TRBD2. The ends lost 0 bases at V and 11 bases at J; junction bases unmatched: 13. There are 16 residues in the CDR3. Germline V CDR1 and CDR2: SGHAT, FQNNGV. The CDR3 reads CASSLDRLAGSRKQFF. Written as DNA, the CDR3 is TGTGCCAGCAGCTTAGATAGGTTAGCGGGTTCTAGGAAGCAGTTCTTC.

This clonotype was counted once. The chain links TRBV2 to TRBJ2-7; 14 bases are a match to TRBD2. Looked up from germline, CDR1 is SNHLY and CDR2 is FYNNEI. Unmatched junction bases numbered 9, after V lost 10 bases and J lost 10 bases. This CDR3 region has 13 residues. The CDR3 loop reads CANSPGLAGVQYF. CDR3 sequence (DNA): TGTGCCAACAGCCCGGGACTAGCGGGAGTCCAGTACTTC.